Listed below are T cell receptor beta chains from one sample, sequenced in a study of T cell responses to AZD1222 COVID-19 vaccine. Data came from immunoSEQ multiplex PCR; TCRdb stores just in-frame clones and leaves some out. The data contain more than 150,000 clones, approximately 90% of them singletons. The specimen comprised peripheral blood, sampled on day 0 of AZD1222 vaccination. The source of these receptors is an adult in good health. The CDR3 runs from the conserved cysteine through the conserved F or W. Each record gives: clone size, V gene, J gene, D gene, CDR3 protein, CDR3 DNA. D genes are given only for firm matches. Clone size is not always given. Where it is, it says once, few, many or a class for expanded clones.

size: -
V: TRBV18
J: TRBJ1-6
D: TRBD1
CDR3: CASSQDRANSPLHF
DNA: TGTGCCAGCTCACAGGACAGGGCGAATTCACCCCTCCACTTT

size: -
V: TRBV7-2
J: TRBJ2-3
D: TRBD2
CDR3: CASTVLAGLSSTDTQYF
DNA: TGTGCCAGCACCGTTCTAGCGGGGTTATCTAGCACAGATACGCAGTATTTT

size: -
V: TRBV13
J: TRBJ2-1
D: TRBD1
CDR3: CASSLGTARYNEQFF
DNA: TGTGCCAGCAGCCTTGGGACAGCCCGCTACAATGAGCAGTTCTTC

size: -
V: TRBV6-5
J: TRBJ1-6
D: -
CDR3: CASSYFGVDSPLHF
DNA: TGTGCCAGCAGTTACTTCGGGGTGGATTCACCCCTCCACTTT

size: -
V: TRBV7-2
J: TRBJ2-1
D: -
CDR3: CASSPRASEGEQFF
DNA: TGTGCCAGCAGCCCCCGGGCTAGCGAGGGTGAGCAGTTCTTC

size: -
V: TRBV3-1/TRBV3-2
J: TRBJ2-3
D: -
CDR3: CASSRTGRESTDTQYF
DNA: TGTGCCAGCAGCCGAACGGGACGAGAGAGCACAGATACGCAGTATTTT

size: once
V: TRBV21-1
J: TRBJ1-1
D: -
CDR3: CASGDLENTEAFF
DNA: TGTGCCAGCGGCGATTTAGAGAACACTGAAGCTTTCTTT

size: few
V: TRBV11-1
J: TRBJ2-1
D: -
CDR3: CASSSRGRSYNEQFF
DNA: TGTGCCAGCAGCTCCCGGGGACGCTCCTACAATGAGCAGTTCTTC

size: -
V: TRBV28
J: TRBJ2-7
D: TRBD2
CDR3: CASAPGLAAHEQYF
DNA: TGTGCCAGCGCACCGGGACTAGCTGCACACGAGCAGTACTTC

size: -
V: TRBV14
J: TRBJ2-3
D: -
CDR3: CASSQSGDTQYF
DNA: TGTGCCAGCAGCCAAAGCGGAGATACGCAGTATTTT

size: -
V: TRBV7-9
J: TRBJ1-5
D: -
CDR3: CASSLSGYQPQHF
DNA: TGTGCCAGCAGCTTGTCAGGATACCAGCCCCAGCATTTT

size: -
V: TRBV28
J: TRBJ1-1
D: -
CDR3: CASSLWNTEAFF
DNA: TGTGCCAGCAGTTTGTGGAACACTGAAGCTTTCTTT

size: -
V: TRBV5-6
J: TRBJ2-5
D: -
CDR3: CASSAGLTGETQYF
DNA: TGTGCCAGCAGCGCCGGGCTAACGGGAGAGACCCAGTACTTC

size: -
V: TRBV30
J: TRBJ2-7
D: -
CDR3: CAWSTQQGYEQYF
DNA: TGTGCCTGGAGTACGCAGCAAGGCTACGAGCAGTACTTC

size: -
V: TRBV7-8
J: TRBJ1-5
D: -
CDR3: CASSLFPTDHSNQPQHF
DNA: TGTGCCAGCAGCTTATTTCCGACGGACCATAGCAATCAGCCCCAGCATTTT

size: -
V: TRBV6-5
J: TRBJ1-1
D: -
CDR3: CASSYGQSMNTEAFF
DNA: TGTGCCAGCAGTTACGGACAGTCCATGAACACTGAAGCTTTCTTT

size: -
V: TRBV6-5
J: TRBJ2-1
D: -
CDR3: CARRRGRGNEQFF
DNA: TGTGCCAGGAGGAGGGGGCGCGGCAATGAGCAGTTCTTC

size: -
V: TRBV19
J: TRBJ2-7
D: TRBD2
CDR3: CASTSAGNSYEQYF
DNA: TGTGCCAGTACCTCAGCGGGGAACTCCTACGAGCAGTACTTC

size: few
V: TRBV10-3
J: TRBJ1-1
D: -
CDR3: CAISEYGGGEAFF
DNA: TGTGCCATCAGTGAATACGGGGGTGGTGAAGCTTTCTTT

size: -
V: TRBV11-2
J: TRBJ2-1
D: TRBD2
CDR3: CASSLRLAGSNEQFF
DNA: TGTGCCAGCAGCTTACGCCTAGCGGGATCCAATGAGCAGTTCTTC

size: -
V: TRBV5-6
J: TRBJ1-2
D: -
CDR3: CASSSTGKPASYGYTF
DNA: TGTGCCAGCAGCTCGACCGGGAAACCAGCCAGCTATGGCTACACCTTC

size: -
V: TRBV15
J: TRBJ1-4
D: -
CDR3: CATARDGNEKLFF
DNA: TGTGCCACCGCCCGGGACGGTAATGAAAAACTGTTTTTT

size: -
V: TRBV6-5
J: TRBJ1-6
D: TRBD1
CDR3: CASSYRGQGAGALHF
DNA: TGTGCCAGCAGTTACCGGGGACAGGGGGCAGGGGCCCTCCACTTT

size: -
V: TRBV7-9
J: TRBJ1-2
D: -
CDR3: CASSLEINRYGYTF
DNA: TGTGCCAGCAGCTTAGAAATCAACCGATATGGCTACACCTTC

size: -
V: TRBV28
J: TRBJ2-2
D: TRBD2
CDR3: CASSPSAGETGELFF
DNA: TGTGCCAGCAGTCCCTCAGCGGGGGAAACCGGGGAGCTGTTTTTT

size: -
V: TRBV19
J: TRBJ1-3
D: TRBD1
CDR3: CATRQGATGNTIYF
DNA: TGTGCCACCCGACAGGGGGCAACTGGAAACACCATATATTTT

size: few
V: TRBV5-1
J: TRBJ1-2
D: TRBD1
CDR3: CASSAQGSNGYTF
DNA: TGCGCCAGCAGCGCACAGGGGTCAAACGGGTACACCTTC

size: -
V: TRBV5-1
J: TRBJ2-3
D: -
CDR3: CASSSGGSGGQGLDTQYF
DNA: TGCGCCAGCAGCTCCGGGGGTTCCGGGGGGCAAGGTTTAGATACGCAGTATTTT

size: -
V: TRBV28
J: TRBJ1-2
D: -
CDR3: CASSLPGYGYTF
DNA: TGTGCCAGCAGTTTGCCAGGTTATGGCTACACCTTC

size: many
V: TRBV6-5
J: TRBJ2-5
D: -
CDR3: CASNSGFMETQYF
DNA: TGTGCCAGCAATTCGGGGTTTATGGAGACCCAGTACTTC

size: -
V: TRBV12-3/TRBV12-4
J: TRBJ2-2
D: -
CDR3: CAILRPAGELFF
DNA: TGTGCCATCCTACGACCGGCAGGGGAGCTGTTTTTT

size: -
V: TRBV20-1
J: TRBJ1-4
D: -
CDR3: CSAFNEKLFF
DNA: TGCAGTGCCTTCAATGAAAAACTGTTTTTT

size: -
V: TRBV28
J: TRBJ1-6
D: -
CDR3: CASRGSRGYNSPLHF
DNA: TGTGCCAGCAGGGGGAGCAGGGGTTATAATTCACCCCTCCACTTT

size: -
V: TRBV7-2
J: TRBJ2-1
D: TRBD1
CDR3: CASSSPGQANEQFF
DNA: TGTGCCAGCAGTTCACCGGGACAGGCGAATGAGCAGTTCTTC

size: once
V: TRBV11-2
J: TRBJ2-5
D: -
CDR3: CASSSMSGETQYF
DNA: TGTGCCAGCAGCTCTATGTCTGGGGAGACCCAGTACTTC

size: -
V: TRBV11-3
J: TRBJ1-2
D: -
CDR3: CASSLGRNYGYTF
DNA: TGTGCCAGCAGCTTGGGCCGCAACTATGGCTACACCTTC

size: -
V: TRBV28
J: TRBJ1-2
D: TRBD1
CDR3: CASSLRTGEGANYGYTF
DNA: TGTGCCAGCAGTCTCCGGACAGGGGAAGGAGCTAACTATGGCTACACCTTC

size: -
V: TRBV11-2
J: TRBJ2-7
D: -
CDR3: CASSLRLGLAAYEQYF
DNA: TGTGCCAGCAGCTTACGTCTGGGCCTCGCGGCCTACGAGCAGTACTTC

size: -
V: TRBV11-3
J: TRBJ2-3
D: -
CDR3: CASSLTYGVRDTQYF
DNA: TGTGCCAGCAGCTTAACTTACGGGGTAAGAGATACGCAGTATTTT

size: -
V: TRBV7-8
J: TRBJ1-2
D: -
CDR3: CASSLNNQGYGYTF
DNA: TGTGCCAGCAGCTTAAATAATCAGGGTTATGGCTACACCTTC

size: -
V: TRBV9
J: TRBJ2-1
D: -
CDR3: CASSAHTNNEQFF
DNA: TGTGCCAGCAGCGCACATACGAACAATGAGCAGTTCTTC

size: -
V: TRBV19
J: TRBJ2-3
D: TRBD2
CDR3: CASRRGLDTQYF
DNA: TGTGCCAGTAGGCGGGGGTTAGATACGCAGTATTTT

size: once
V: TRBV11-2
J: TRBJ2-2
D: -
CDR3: CASSHLSQVTGELFF
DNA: TGTGCCAGCAGCCACCTCTCGCAGGTCACCGGGGAGCTGTTTTTT

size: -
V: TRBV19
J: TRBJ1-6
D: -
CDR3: CASSIEGNSPLHF
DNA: TGTGCCAGTAGTATTGAGGGAAATTCACCCCTCCACTTT

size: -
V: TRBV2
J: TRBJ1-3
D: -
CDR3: CASRIGLVRRNTIYF
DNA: TGTGCCAGCAGAATAGGCCTGGTGAGGAGGAACACCATATATTTT

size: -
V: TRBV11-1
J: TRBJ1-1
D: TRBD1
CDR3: CASSTWTGNTEAFF
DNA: TGTGCCAGCAGCACTTGGACAGGGAACACTGAAGCTTTCTTT

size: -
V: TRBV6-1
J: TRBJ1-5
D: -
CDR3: CASSDRQWSNQPQHF
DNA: TGTGCCAGCAGTGATCGCCAGTGGAGCAATCAGCCCCAGCATTTT

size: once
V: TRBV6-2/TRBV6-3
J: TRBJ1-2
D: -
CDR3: CASSDRVPGGYTF
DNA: TGTGCCAGCAGTGACCGGGTCCCCGGTGGCTACACCTTC

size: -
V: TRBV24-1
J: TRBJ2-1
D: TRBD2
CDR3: CATSAGGSYNEQFF
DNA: TGTGCCACCAGTGCGGGGGGCTCCTACAATGAGCAGTTCTTC

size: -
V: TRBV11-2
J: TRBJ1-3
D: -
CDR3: CASSLAAGGVAGNTIYF
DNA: TGTGCCAGCAGCTTAGCGGCGGGGGGCGTCGCTGGAAACACCATATATTTT

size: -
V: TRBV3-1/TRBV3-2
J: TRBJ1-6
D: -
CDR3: CASSFTDSPLHF
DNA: TGTGCCAGCAGCTTCACGGATTCACCCCTCCACTTT

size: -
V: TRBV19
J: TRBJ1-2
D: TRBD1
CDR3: CASSQYPPGQGVYGYTF
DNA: TGTGCCAGTAGTCAGTATCCTCCGGGACAGGGGGTCTATGGCTACACCTTC

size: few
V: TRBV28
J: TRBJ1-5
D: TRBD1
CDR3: CASSLPQTGGDQPQHF
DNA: TGTGCCAGCAGTTTGCCCCAGACAGGGGGGGATCAGCCCCAGCATTTT

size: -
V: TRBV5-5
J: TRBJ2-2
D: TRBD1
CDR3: CASSFRTGQIGELFF
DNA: TGTGCCAGCAGCTTTCGGACAGGGCAAATCGGGGAGCTGTTTTTT